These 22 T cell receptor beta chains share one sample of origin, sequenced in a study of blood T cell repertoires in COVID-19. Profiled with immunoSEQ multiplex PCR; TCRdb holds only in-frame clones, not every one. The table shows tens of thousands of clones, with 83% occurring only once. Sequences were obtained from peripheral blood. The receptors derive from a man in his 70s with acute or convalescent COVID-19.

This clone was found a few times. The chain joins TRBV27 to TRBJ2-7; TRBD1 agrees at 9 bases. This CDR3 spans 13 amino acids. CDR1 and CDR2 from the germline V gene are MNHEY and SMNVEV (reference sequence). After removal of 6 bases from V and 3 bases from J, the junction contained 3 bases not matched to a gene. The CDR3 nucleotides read TGTGCCAGCAGGGGGGGACAGGGCTACGAGCAGTACTTC. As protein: CASRGGQGYEQYF.

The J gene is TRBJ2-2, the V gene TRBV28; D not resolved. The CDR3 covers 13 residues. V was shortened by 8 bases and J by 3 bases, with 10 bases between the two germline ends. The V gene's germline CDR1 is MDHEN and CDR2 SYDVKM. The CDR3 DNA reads TGTGCCAGCCATAGAGGCTACACCGGGGAGCTGTTTTTT. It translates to CASHRGYTGELFF.

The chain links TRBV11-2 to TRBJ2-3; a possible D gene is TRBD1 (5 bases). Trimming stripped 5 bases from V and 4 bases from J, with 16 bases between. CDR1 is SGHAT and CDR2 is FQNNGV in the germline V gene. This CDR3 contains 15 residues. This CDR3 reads CASSPQVGASDTQYF. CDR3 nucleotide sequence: TGTGCCAGCAGCCCCCAGGTTGGGGCCTCAGATACGCAGTATTTT.

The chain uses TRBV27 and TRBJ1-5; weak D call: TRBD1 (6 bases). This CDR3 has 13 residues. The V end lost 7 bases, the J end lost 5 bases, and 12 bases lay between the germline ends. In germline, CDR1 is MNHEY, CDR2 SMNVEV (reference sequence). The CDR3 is CASKQGGHQPQHF. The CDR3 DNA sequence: TGTGCCAGCAAACAGGGCGGGCATCAGCCCCAGCATTTT.

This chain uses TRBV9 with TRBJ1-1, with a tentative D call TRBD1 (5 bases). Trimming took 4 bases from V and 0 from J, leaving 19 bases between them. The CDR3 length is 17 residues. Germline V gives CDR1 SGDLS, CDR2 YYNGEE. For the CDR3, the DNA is TGTGCCAGCAGCTCCGACAGTTTGAAACCCATGAACACTGAAGCTTTCTTT. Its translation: CASSSDSLKPMNTEAFF.

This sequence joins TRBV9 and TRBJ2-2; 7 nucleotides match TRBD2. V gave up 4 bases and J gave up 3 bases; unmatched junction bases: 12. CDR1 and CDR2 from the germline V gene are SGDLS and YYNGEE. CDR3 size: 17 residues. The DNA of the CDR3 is TGTGCCAGCAGCCTGGATATCGGGACTACCGACACCGGGGAGCTGTTTTTT. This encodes CASSLDIGTTDTGELFF.

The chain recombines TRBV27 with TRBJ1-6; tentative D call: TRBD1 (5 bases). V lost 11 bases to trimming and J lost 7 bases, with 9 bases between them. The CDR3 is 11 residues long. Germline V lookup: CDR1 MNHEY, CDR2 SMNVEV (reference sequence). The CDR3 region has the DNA TGTGCCCGCGGGGGGAATTCACCCCTCCACTTT. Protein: CARGGNSPLHF.

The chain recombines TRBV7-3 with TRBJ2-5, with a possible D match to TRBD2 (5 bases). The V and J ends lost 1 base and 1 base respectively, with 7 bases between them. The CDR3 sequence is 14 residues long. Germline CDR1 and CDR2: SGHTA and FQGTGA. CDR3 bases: TGTGCCAGCAGCTTAAACGCGGGCCAAGAGACCCAGTACTTC. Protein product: CASSLNAGQETQYF.

CDR3 loop: CAGPGGRTTDTQYF. CDR3 DNA sequence: TGCGCCGGCCCAGGGGGGCGGACCACAGATACGCAGTATTTT. The chain links TRBV5-1 to TRBJ2-3, with D possibly being TRBD1 (7 bases). Trimming cost V 10 bases and J 2 bases, with 17 bases left between them. CDR1 and CDR2 (germline): SGHRS, YFSETQ. The CDR3 runs 14 residues.

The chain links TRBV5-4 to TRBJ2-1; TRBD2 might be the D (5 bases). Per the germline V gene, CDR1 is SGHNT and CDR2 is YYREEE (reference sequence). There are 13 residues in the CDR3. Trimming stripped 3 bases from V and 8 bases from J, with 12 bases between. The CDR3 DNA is TGTGCCAGCAGCTCGGGATCCCCAGATGAGCAGTTCTTC. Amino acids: CASSSGSPDEQFF.

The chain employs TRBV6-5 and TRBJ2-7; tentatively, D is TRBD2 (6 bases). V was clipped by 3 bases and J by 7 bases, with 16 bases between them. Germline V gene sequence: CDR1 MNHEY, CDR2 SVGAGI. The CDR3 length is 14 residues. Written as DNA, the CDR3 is TGTGCCAGCAGTTATGGGACGGAGACTAGGGAGCAGTACTTC. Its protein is CASSYGTETREQYF.

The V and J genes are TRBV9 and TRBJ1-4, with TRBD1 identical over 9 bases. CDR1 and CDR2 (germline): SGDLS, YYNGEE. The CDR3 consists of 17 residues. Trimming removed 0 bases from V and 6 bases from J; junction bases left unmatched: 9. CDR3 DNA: TGTGCCAGCAGCGTAGGTCGGGTGGACAGGGGTTATGAAAAACTGTTTTTT. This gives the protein CASSVGRVDRGYEKLFF. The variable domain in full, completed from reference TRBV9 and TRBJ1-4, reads DSGVTQTPKHLITATGQRVTLRCSPRSGDLSVYWYQQSLDQGLQFLIQYYNGEERAKGNILERFSAQQFPDLHSELNLSSLELGDSALYFCASSVGRVDRGYEKLFFGSGTQLSVL.

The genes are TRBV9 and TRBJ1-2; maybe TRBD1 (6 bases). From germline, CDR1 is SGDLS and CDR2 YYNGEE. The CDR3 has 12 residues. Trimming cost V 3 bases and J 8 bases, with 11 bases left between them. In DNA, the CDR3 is TGTGCCAGCAGCGGCCGGACAGAAGGCTACACCTTC. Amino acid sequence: CASSGRTEGYTF. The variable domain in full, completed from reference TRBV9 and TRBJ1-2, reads DSGVTQTPKHLITATGQRVTLRCSPRSGDLSVYWYQQSLDQGLQFLIQYYNGEERAKGNILERFSAQQFPDLHSELNLSSLELGDSALYFCASSGRTEGYTFGSGTRLTVV.

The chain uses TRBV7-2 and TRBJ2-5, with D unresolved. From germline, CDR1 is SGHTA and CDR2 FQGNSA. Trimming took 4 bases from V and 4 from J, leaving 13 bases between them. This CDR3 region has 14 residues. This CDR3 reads CASSSQEATETQYF. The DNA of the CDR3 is TGTGCCAGCAGCTCCCAAGAGGCTACAGAGACCCAGTACTTC.

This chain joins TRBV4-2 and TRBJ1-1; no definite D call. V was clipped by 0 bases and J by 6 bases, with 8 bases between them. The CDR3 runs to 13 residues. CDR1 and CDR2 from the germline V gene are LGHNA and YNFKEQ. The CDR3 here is CASSQENSPEAFF. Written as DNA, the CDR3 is TGTGCCAGCAGCCAAGAAAACAGCCCTGAAGCTTTCTTT.

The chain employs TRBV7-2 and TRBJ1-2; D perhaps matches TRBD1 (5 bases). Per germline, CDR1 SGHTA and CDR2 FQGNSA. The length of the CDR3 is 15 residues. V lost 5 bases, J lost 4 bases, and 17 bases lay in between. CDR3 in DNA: TGTGCCAGCAGCGAAGCCGGGGGACGGGGCTATGGCTACACCTTC. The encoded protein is CASSEAGGRGYGYTF.

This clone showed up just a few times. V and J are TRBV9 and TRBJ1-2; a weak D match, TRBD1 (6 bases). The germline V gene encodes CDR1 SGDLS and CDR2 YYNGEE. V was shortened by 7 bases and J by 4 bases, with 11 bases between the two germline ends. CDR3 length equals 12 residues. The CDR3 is CASGGGGYGYTF. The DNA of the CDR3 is TGTGCCAGCGGAGGGGGGGGCTATGGCTACACCTTC.

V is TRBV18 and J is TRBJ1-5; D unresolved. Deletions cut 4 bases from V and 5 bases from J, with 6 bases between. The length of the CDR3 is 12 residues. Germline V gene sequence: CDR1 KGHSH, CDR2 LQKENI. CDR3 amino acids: CASSRGDQPQHF. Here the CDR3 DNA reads TGTGCCAGCTCACGCGGGGATCAGCCCCAGCATTTT.

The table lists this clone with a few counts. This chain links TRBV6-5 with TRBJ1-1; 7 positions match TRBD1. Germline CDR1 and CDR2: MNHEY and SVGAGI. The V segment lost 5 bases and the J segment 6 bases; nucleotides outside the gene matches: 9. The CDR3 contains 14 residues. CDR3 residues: CASSPTGRVAEAFF. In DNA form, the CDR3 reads TGTGCCAGCAGTCCGACAGGGCGTGTGGCTGAAGCTTTCTTT.

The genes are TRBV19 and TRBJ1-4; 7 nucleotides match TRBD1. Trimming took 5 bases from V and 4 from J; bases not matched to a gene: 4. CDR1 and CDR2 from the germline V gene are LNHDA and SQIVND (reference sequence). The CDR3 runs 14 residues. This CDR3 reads CASSLRQGNEKLFF. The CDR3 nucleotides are TGTGCCAGTAGTCTCCGACAGGGTAATGAAAAACTGTTTTTT.

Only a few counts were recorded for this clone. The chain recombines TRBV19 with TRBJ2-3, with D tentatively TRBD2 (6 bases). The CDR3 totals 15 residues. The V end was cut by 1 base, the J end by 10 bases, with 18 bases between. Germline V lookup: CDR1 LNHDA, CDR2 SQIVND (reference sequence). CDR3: CASSIAATGVRAQYF. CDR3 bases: TGTGCCAGTAGTATAGCGGCAACGGGGGTCAGGGCGCAGTATTTT.

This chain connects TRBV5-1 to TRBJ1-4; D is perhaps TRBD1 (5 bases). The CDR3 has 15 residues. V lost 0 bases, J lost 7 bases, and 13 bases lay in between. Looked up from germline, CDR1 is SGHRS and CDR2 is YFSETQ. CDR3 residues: CASSLETGPGEKLFF. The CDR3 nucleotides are TGCGCCAGCAGCTTGGAAACAGGTCCGGGTGAAAAACTGTTTTTT.